This TCR beta chain was sequenced in a study of blood T cell repertoires in COVID-19. Study information: COVID-19 samples from acute and convalescent phases originated in the United States, Italy and Spain.

V shed 0 bases and J shed 1 base, with 13 bases lying between them. Germline V gene lookup returns CDR1 SGHRS and CDR2 YFSETQ. This CDR3 has 16 amino acids. Sequencing used immunoSEQ multiplex PCR; TCRdb keeps in-frame clones, though not all of them. The table has tens of thousands of clones, around 90% seen once. Sequenced input: peripheral blood. The receptor's source is a woman aged 70-85 years with active COVID-19. The rearrangement uses TRBV5-1 and TRBJ1-1, with no clear D. The CDR3 DNA is TGCGCCAGCAGCTTGGGAACCCAGCGACCGAACACTGAAGCTTTCTTT. It is translated as CASSLGTQRPNTEAFF. The entire variable domain, with the rest obtained from reference TRBV5-1 and TRBJ1-1, is as follows: KAGVTQTPRYLIKTRGQQVTLSCSPISGHRSVSWYQQTPGQGLQFLFEYFSETQRNKGNFPGRFSGRQFSNSRSEMNVSTLELGDSALYLCASSLGTQRPNTEAFFGQGTRLTVV.